This T cell receptor (beta chain) was recovered during a study of T cells in Graves' hyperthyroidism and ophthalmopathy. Study results and caveats: In the analysis, a 13 V-J model separated ophthalmopathy from stable hyperthyroidism.

This clonotype showed up many times. Its antigen is not known. This CDR3 region has 18 residues. V lost 5 bases to trimming and J lost 4 bases; unmatched junction nucleotides: 15. Germline V gene sequence: CDR1 SEHNR, CDR2 FQNEAQ (reference sequence). Template material for amplifying TCR beta CDR3 regions consisted of RNA transcripts. First-round RT-PCR targeting the TCR CDR3 was performed with the HTBI primer set. TCRdb called the multiplex PCR reads again in MiXCR, with one record for every CDR3 protein. The sample lists around 690,000 distinct CDR3 sequences; 20% were seen once. Clinical symptoms, serum thyroxine and TRAb, thyroid ultrasound and orbital computed tomography together formed the diagnostic basis.

The receptor was isolated from a man under 40 with Graves' ophthalmopathy. V gene TRBV7-9 combines with J gene TRBJ2-3; 10 positions match TRBD2. The sample taken for sequencing was blood. The CDR3 sequence: CASSAVGYASGSPDTQYF. CDR3 sequence (DNA): TGTGCCAGCAGCGCAGTGGGGTATGCTAGCGGGAGCCCAGATACGCAGTATTTT.